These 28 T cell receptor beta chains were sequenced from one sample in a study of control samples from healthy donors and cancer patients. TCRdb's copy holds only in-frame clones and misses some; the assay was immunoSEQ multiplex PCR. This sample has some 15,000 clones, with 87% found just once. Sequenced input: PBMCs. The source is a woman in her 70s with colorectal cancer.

The CDR3 sequence: CASRVAGVDTQYF. In DNA, the CDR3 is TGTGCCAGCAGGGTAGCGGGGGTAGATACGCAGTATTTT. The chain recombines TRBV7-2 with TRBJ2-3; 9 bases line up with TRBD2. The V gene's germline CDR1 is SGHTA and CDR2 FQGNSA. The CDR3 is 13 amino acids. V shed 6 bases, J shed 5 bases, and the junction held 3 bases outside the gene matches.

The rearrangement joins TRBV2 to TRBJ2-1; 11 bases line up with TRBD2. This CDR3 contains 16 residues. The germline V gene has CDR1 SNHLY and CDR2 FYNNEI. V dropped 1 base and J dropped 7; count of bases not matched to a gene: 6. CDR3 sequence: CASSEVAGGYRNEQFF. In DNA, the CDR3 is TGTGCCAGCAGTGAAGTAGCGGGGGGGTATCGGAATGAGCAGTTCTTC.

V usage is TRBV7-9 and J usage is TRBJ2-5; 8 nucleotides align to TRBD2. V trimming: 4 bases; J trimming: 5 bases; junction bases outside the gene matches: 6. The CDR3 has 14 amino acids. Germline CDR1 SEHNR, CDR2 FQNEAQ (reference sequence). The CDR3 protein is CASSSYGGAETQYF. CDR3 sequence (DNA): TGTGCCAGCAGCTCCTACGGGGGGGCGGAGACCCAGTACTTC.

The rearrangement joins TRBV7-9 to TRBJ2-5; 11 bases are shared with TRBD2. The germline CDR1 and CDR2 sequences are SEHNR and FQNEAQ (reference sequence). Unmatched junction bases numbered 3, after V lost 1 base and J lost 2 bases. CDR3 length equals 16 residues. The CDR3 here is CASSLGTSGRQETQYF. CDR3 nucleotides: TGTGCCAGCAGCTTAGGGACTAGCGGGCGACAAGAGACCCAGTACTTC.

In DNA, the CDR3 is TGTGCCAGCAGTCTCGCCGCAGCCAAAAACATTCAGTACTTC. Residues: CASSLAAAKNIQYF. The chain employs TRBV6-5 and TRBJ2-4; D is unresolved. The CDR3 length is 14 residues. The ends were cut back, 5 bases at V and 0 bases at J, with 8 bases in the middle. Germline CDR1 MNHEY, CDR2 SVGAGI.

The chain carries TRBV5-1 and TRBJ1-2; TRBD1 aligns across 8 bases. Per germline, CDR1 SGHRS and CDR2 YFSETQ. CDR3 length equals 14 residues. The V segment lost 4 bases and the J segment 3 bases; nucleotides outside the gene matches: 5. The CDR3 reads CASSPGQGHYGYTF. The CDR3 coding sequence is TGCGCCAGCAGCCCCGGACAGGGCCACTATGGCTACACCTTC.

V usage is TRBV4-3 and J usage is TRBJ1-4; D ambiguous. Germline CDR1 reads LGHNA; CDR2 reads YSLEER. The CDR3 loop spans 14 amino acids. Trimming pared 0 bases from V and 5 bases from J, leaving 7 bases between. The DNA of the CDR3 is TGCGCCAGCAGCCAAGAGGTCAGCAATGAAAAACTGTTTTTT. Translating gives CASSQEVSNEKLFF.

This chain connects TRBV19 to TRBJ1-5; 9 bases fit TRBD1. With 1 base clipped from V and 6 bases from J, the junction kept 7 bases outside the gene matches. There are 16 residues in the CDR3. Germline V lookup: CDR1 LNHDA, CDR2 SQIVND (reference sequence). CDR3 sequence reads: CASSIGGGQGSQPQHF. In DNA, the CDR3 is TGTGCCAGTAGTATAGGGGGCGGACAGGGGTCTCAGCCCCAGCATTTT.

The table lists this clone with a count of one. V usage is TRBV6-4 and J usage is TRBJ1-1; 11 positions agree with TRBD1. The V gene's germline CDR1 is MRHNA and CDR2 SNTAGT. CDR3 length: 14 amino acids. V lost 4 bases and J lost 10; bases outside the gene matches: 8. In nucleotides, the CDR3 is TGTGCCAGCAGTGCCTCTCCGGGACAGGGGGGAGCTTTCTTT. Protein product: CASSASPGQGGAFF.

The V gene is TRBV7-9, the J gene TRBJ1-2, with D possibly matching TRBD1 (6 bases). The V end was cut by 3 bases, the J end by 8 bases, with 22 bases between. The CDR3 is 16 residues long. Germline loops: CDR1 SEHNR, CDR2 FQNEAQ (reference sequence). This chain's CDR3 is CASSFPPGVGAYGYTF. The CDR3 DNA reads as TGTGCCAGCAGCTTCCCGCCGGGGGTGGGGGCTTACGGCTACACCTTC.

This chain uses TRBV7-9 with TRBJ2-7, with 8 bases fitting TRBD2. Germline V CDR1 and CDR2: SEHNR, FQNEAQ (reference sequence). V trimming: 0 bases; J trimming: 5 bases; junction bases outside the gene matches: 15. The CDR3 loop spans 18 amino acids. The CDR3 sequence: CASSLAAGAGVLFDEQYF. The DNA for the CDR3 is TGTGCCAGCAGCTTAGCGGCCGGAGCGGGAGTTCTTTTCGACGAGCAGTACTTC. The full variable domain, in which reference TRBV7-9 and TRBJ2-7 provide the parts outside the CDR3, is DTGVSQNPRHKITKRGQNVTFRCDPISEHNRLYWYRQTLGQGPEFLTYFQNEAQLEKSRLLSDRFSAERPKGSFSTLEIQRTEQGDSAMYLCASSLAAGAGVLFDEQYFGPGTRLTVT.

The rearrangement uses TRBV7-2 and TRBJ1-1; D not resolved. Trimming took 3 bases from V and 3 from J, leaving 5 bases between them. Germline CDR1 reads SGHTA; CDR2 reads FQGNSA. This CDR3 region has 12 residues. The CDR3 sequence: CASSFSDTEAFF. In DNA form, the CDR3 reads TGTGCCAGCAGCTTTAGTGACACTGAAGCTTTCTTT.

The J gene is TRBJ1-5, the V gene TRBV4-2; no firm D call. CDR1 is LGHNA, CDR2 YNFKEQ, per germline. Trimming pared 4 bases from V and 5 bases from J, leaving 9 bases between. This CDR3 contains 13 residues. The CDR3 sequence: CASSLSIDQPQHF. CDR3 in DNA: TGTGCCAGCAGCCTAAGTATAGATCAGCCCCAGCATTTT.

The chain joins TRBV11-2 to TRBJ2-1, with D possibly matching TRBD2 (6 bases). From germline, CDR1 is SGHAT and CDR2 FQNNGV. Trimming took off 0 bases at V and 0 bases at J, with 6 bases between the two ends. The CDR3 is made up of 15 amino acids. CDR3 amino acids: CASSLDGSSYNEQFF. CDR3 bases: TGTGCCAGCAGCTTAGACGGGAGCTCCTACAATGAGCAGTTCTTC.

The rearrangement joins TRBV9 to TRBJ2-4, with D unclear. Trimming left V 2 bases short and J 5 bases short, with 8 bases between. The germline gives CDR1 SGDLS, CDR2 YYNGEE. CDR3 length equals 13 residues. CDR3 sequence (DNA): TGTGCCAGCAGCGTCGACTGGGAAAACATTCAGTACTTC. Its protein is CASSVDWENIQYF.

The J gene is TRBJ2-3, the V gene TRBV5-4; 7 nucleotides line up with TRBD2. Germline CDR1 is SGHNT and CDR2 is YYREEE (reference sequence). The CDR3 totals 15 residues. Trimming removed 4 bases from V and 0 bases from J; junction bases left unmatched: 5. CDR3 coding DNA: TGTGCCAGCAGCCCCGGGACTACTAGCACAGATACGCAGTATTTT. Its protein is CASSPGTTSTDTQYF.

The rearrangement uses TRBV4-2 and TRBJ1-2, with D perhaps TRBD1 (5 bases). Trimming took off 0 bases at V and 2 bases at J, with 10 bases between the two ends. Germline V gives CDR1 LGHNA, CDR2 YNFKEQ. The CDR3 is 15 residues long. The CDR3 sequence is CASSQDGEGNYGYTF. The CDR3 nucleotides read TGTGCCAGCAGCCAAGACGGAGAGGGGAACTATGGCTACACCTTC.

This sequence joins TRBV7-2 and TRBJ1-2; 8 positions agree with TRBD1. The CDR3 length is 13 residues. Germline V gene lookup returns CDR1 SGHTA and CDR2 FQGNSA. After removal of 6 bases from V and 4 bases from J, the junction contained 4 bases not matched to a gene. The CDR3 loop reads CASRGQVGYGYTF. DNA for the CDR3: TGTGCCAGCAGGGGACAGGTCGGCTATGGCTACACCTTC. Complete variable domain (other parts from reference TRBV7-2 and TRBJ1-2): GAGVSQSPSNKVTEKGKDVELRCDPISGHTALYWYRQSLGQGLEFLIYFQGNSAPDKSGLPSDRFSAERTGGSVSTLTIQRTQQEDSAVYLCASRGQVGYGYTFGSGTRLTVV.

The CDR3 sequence is CASSSFGLAGGTDTQYF. CDR3 sequence (DNA): TGTGCCAGCAGCTCTTTCGGACTAGCGGGAGGAACAGATACGCAGTATTTT. The V call is TRBV7-3, the J call TRBJ2-3; 14 bases are shared with TRBD2. The ends lost 4 bases at V and 3 bases at J; junction bases unmatched: 6. CDR1 SGHTA and CDR2 FQGTGA come from the germline V gene. The CDR3 runs 17 residues.

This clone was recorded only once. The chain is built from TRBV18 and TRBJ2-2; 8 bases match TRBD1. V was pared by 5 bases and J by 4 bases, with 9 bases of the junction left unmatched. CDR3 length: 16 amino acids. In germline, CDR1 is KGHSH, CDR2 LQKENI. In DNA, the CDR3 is TGTGCCAGCTCAACCGGACAGGGATCGGGCACCGGGGAGCTGTTTTTT. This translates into CASSTGQGSGTGELFF.

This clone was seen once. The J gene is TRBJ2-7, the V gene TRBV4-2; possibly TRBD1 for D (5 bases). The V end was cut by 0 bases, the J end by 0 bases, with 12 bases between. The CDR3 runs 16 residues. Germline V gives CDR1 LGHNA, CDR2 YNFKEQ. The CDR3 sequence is CASSQETVDTSYEQYF. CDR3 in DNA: TGTGCCAGCAGCCAAGAGACAGTGGACACCTCCTACGAGCAGTACTTC.

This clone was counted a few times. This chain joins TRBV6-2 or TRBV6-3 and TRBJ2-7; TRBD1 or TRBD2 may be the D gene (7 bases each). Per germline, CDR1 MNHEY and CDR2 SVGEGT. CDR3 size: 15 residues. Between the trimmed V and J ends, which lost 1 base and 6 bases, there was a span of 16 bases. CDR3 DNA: TGTGCCAGCAGTTACTTGGGGGGGACAGTAGGCGAGCAGTACTTC. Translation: CASSYLGGTVGEQYF.

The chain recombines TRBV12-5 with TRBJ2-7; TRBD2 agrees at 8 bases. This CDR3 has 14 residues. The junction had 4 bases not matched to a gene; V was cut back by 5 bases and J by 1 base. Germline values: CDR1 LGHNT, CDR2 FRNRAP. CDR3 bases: TGTGCTAGTGGTCCGAGCGGGGGATCCTACGAGCAGTACTTC. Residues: CASGPSGGSYEQYF.

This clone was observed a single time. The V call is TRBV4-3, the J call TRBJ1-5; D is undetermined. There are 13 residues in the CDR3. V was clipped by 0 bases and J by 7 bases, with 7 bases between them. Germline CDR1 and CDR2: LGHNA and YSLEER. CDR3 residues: CASSQELKQPQHF. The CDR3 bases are TGCGCCAGCAGCCAAGAGCTAAAGCAGCCCCAGCATTTT.

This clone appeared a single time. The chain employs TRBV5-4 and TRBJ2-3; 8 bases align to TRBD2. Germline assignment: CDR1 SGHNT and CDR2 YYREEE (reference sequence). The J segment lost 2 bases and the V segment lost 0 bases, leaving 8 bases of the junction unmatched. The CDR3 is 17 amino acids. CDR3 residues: CASSLGIAGLVTDTQYF. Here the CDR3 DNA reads TGTGCCAGCAGCTTGGGGATCGCGGGACTAGTCACAGATACGCAGTATTTT.

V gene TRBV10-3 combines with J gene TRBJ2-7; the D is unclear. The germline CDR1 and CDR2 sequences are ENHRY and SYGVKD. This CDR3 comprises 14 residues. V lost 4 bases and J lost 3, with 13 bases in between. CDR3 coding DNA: TGTGCCATCAGTGTTGAGGCAGGTAGCTACGAGCAGTACTTC. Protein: CAISVEAGSYEQYF.

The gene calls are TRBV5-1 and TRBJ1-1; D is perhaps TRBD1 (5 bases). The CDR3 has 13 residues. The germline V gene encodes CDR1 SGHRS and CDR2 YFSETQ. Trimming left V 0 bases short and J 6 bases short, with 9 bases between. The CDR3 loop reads CASSLGGAAEAFF. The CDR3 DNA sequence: TGCGCCAGCAGCTTGGGAGGGGCGGCTGAAGCTTTCTTT. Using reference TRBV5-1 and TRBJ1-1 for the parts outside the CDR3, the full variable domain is KAGVTQTPRYLIKTRGQQVTLSCSPISGHRSVSWYQQTPGQGLQFLFEYFSETQRNKGNFPGRFSGRQFSNSRSEMNVSTLELGDSALYLCASSLGGAAEAFFGQGTRLTVV.

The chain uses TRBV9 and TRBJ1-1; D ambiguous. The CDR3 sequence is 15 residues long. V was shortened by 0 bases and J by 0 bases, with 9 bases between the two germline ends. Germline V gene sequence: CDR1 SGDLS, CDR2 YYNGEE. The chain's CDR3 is CASSVVLKLNTEAFF. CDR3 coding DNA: TGTGCCAGCAGCGTAGTTCTGAAATTGAACACTGAAGCTTTCTTT.